This TCR beta chain was recorded in a study of CD8+ T cells in alopecia areata. Following RNA extraction, reverse transcription yielded cDNA that acted as the sequencing template. Clones were sequenced by immunoSEQ multiplex PCR, and TCRdb holds only the in-frame ones, with some missing. Seen here are hundreds of thousands of clones, about 60% observed once, and the top ten hold 0.75% to 0.95%. This clone was recorded a few times. Treatment meaning: oral pan-JAK inhibitor, 5-10 mg twice daily. The CDR3 consists of 14 residues. Germline V CDR1 and CDR2: GTSNPN, SVGIG (reference sequence). The V end lost 2 bases, the J end lost 2 bases, and 12 bases lay between the germline ends.

Here the sequenced sample was CD4+ T cells sorted from blood, taken at approximately week 51, from a patient treated with tofacitinib. This chain joins TRBV30 and TRBJ1-1; no reliable D call. The receptor comes from a human donor with alopecia areata. In DNA, the CDR3 is TGTGCCTGGAGTTTGGGGTCCACTAACACTGAAGCTTTCTTT. It encodes CAWSLGSTNTEAFF.